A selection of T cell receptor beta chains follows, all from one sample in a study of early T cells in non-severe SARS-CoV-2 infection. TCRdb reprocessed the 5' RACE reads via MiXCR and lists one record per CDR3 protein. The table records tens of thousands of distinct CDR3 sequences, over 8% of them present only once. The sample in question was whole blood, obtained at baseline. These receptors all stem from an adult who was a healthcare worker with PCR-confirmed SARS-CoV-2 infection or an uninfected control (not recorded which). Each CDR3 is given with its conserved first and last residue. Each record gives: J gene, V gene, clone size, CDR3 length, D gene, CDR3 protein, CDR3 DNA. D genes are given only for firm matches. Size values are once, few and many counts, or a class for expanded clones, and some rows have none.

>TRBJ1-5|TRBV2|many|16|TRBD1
CASSGGGAAGGQPQHF
TGTGCCAGCAGTGGAGGCGGGGCGGCAGGGGGGCAGCCCCAGCATTTT
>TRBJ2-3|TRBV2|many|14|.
CASSTTAYTDTQYF
TGTGCCAGCAGTACCACAGCTTACACAGATACGCAGTATTTT
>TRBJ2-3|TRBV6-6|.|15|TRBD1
CASSYSGRGTDTQYF
TGTGCCAGCAGTTACTCGGGCAGGGGGACAGATACGCAGTATTTT
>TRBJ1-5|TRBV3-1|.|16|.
CASSQDGTRSNQPQHF
TGTGCCAGCAGCCAGGACGGGACACGTAGCAATCAGCCCCAGCATTTT
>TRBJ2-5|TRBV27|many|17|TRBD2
CASSFLMTSGRQETQYF
TGTGCCAGCAGTTTCCTTATGACTAGCGGGAGGCAGGAGACCCAGTACTTC
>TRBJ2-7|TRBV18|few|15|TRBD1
CASSPNPGTGNEQYF
TGTGCCAGCTCACCTAACCCCGGGACAGGGAACGAGCAGTACTTC
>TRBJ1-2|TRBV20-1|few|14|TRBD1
CSARDDRAGYGYTF
TGCAGTGCTAGGGACGACAGGGCTGGCTATGGCTACACCTTC
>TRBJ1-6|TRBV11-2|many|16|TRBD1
CASSPIDRVRNSPLHF
TGTGCCAGCAGCCCCATCGACAGGGTGAGAAATTCACCCCTCCACTTT
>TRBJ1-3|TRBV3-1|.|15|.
CASSQGRGALNTIYF
TGTGCCAGCAGCCAGGGCAGGGGTGCTTTAAACACCATATATTTT
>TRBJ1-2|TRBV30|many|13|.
CAWTQGPSSGYTF
TGTGCCTGGACGCAGGGCCCCTCATCGGGCTACACCTTC
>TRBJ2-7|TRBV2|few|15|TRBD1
CASSIGTGRSYEQYF
TGTGCCAGCAGTATCGGGACAGGGAGGTCCTACGAGCAGTACTTC
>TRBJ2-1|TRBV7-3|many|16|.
CASSQEGTVSYNEQFF
TGTGCCAGCAGCCAAGAAGGGACGGTCTCCTACAATGAGCAGTTCTTC
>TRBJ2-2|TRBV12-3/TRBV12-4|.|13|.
CASSSRPDGELFF
TGTGCCAGCAGTTCGAGACCAGACGGGGAGCTGTTTTTT
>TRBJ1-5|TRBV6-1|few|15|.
CASRYGGGSNQPQHF
TGTGCCAGCAGGTACGGGGGGGGCAGCAATCAGCCCCAGCATTTT
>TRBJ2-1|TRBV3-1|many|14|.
CASSQGVSYNEQFF
TGTGCCAGCAGCCAGGGTGTCTCCTACAATGAGCAGTTCTTC
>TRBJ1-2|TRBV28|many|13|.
CASGGQRLYGYTF
TGTGCCAGCGGAGGACAGAGACTCTATGGCTACACCTTC
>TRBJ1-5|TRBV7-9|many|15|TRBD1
CASSLGTGENQPQHF
TGTGCCAGCAGCCTGGGGACAGGGGAGAATCAGCCCCAGCATTTT
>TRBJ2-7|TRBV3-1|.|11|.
CASSQGREQYF
TGTGCCAGCAGCCAAGGCAGAGAGCAGTACTTC
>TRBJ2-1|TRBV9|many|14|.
CASSVASDDNEQFF
TGTGCCAGCAGCGTAGCTTCCGACGACAATGAGCAGTTCTTC
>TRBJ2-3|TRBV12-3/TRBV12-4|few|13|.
CASSFYASDTQYF
TGTGCCAGCAGTTTTTATGCTTCAGATACGCAGTATTTT
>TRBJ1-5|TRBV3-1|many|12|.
CASSHIDQPQHF
TGTGCCAGCAGTCATATAGATCAGCCCCAGCATTTT
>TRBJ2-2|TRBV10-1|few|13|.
CASRPGLAGELFF
TGCGCCAGCAGACCTGGCTTAGCCGGGGAGCTGTTTTTT
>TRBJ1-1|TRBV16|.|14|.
CASSERHRNTEAFF
TGTGCCAGCAGCGAGAGACACAGAAACACTGAAGCTTTCTTT
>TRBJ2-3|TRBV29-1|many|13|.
CSVVRQGSDTQYF
TGCAGCGTTGTGAGGCAGGGGTCAGATACGCAGTATTTT
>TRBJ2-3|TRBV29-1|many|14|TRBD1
CSVENRGQADTQYF
TGCAGCGTTGAGAACAGGGGGCAGGCAGATACGCAGTATTTT
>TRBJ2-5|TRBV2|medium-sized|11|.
CASSEKETQYF
TGTGCCAGCAGTGAGAAAGAGACCCAGTACTTC